The text below deals with one TCR beta chain. The antigen remains undetermined. The sample belongs to a study of shared clonotypes between healthy human individuals. Study-level findings and limits: Shared clonotypes across all four donors exceeded non-shared ones in generation probability. Despite large depth, rarefaction showed incomplete sorted-subset sequencing.

The junction had 3 bases not matched to a gene; V was cut back by 0 bases and J by 2 bases. Germline V gives CDR1 SGHTS, CDR2 YDEGEE. CDR3 length equals 16 residues. Method: immunoSEQ multiplex PCR; TCRdb's copy keeps in-frame clones and lacks some. Of some 1 million clones in the sample, around 74% were seen once. This sequence was found in a man between 18 and 35 years old in good health. The chain couples TRBV5-8 to TRBJ2-2, with 8 bases matching TRBD1. Sequenced sample: memory CD4+ T cells sorted from blood. Subset given: CD45RA-negative fraction. CDR3 residues: CASSLGDRINTGELFF. For the CDR3, the DNA is TGTGCCAGCAGCTTGGGGGACAGGATAAACACCGGGGAGCTGTTTTTT. The variable domain in full, completed from reference TRBV5-8 and TRBJ2-2, reads EAGVTQSPTHLIKTRGQQATLRCSPISGHTSVYWYQQALGLGLQFLLWYDEGEERNRGNFPPRFSGRQFPNYSSELNVNALELEDSALYLCASSLGDRINTGELFFGEGSRLTVL.